Listed below are T cell receptor beta chains from one sample, sequenced in a study of T-cell memory formation after mild COVID-19. One entry per CDR3 protein, called by TCRdb with MiXCR from the 5' RACE reads. The sample lists about 29,000 distinct CDR3 sequences, roughly 12% seen once, with over 12% in the top ten. Sequenced material: PBMCs or a T cell subset sorted from them (not recorded which). These receptors came from an adult woman who had mild COVID-19 (a few samples of this study predate the infection). Cell type and time point are not known. The CDR3 runs from the conserved cysteine through the conserved F or W. Fields, in order: CDR3 protein, V gene, D gene, J gene. The D gene is left open where the match is weak.

CDR3: CASNQLRRGNTGDTQYF; V: TRBV6-6; D: TRBD2; J: TRBJ2-3
CDR3: CASSPRAVDSVNGYTF; V: TRBV18; D: .; J: TRBJ1-2
CDR3: CASSPSQGAEAFF; V: TRBV18; D: TRBD1; J: TRBJ1-1
CDR3: CASSLEGQGFSGYTF; V: TRBV7-2; D: TRBD1; J: TRBJ1-2
CDR3: CASSIGQGGNEKLFF; V: TRBV7-9; D: TRBD1; J: TRBJ1-4
CDR3: CASSTWGGEKLFF; V: TRBV27; D: .; J: TRBJ1-4
CDR3: CASSLGEAFF; V: TRBV5-5; D: .; J: TRBJ1-1
CDR3: CASSEQQGYSYGYTF; V: TRBV7-3; D: .; J: TRBJ1-2
CDR3: CASSQERNRLMNTEAFF; V: TRBV4-1; D: .; J: TRBJ1-1
CDR3: CASSLGAGRTYEQYF; V: TRBV7-2; D: TRBD2; J: TRBJ2-7
CDR3: CSANKRDRGEDTQYF; V: TRBV20-1; D: TRBD1; J: TRBJ2-3
CDR3: CASSQDPPGGHSPLHF; V: TRBV4-1; D: TRBD1; J: TRBJ1-6
CDR3: CASSPKVRDSSYEQYF; V: TRBV11-2; D: .; J: TRBJ2-7
CDR3: CATSDPHENRYGYTF; V: TRBV24-1; D: .; J: TRBJ1-2
CDR3: CASSPLGGDSSNQPQHF; V: TRBV5-5; D: .; J: TRBJ1-5
CDR3: CASIGTIYGQETQYF; V: TRBV19; D: TRBD2; J: TRBJ2-5
CDR3: CASSQERETQYF; V: TRBV4-1; D: .; J: TRBJ2-5
CDR3: CASSLGGRFEQFF; V: TRBV12-3/TRBV12-4; D: .; J: TRBJ2-1
CDR3: CASSLPGALDEQFF; V: TRBV5-6; D: .; J: TRBJ2-1
CDR3: CASRETVNTGELFF; V: TRBV6-5; D: .; J: TRBJ2-2
CDR3: CASSLTWTSRSYEQYF; V: TRBV27; D: .; J: TRBJ2-7
CDR3: CASSRTAQETQYF; V: TRBV7-2; D: .; J: TRBJ2-5
CDR3: CASSGTTGKNIQYF; V: TRBV5-1; D: .; J: TRBJ2-4
CDR3: CARWDTLSSYEQYF; V: TRBV10-1; D: .; J: TRBJ2-7
CDR3: CASSYRTVLAKNIQYF; V: TRBV5-6; D: .; J: TRBJ2-4
CDR3: CASSRQGNTDTQYF; V: TRBV7-9; D: .; J: TRBJ2-3
CDR3: CSAKEEAGAITGELFF; V: TRBV20-1; D: .; J: TRBJ2-2
CDR3: CASSQGRSDRGLTDTQYF; V: TRBV4-3; D: TRBD1; J: TRBJ2-3
CDR3: CAWTILLNTEAFF; V: TRBV30; D: .; J: TRBJ1-1
CDR3: CASSLTGGQQETQYF; V: TRBV5-1; D: .; J: TRBJ2-5
CDR3: CASSLGGTRTDTQYF; V: TRBV11-2; D: .; J: TRBJ2-3
CDR3: CASSLDGRFNEKLFF; V: TRBV5-5; D: .; J: TRBJ1-4
CDR3: CASSGPGTSASDEQFF; V: TRBV19; D: TRBD2; J: TRBJ2-1
CDR3: CASRSGGGSYTF; V: TRBV12-3/TRBV12-4; D: .; J: TRBJ1-2
CDR3: CASSLVSGGADYGYTF; V: TRBV7-2; D: TRBD1; J: TRBJ1-2
CDR3: CASSQEAQGALDTQYF; V: TRBV4-1; D: TRBD1; J: TRBJ2-3
CDR3: CASSLGLAGGSTGELFF; V: TRBV11-2; D: TRBD2; J: TRBJ2-2
CDR3: CSARGVPPNTEAFF; V: TRBV20-1; D: .; J: TRBJ1-1
CDR3: CASSRGTADTQYF; V: TRBV7-2; D: TRBD1; J: TRBJ2-3
CDR3: CATSDLNGQGSEAFF; V: TRBV24-1; D: TRBD1; J: TRBJ1-1
CDR3: CASSLTSGANVLTF; V: TRBV6-2/TRBV6-3; D: .; J: TRBJ2-6
CDR3: CASSLDVAGGSGELFF; V: TRBV5-1; D: TRBD2; J: TRBJ2-2
CDR3: CASSTGLAGVRETQYF; V: TRBV19; D: TRBD2; J: TRBJ2-5
CDR3: CAISRDGSNSPLHF; V: TRBV10-3; D: .; J: TRBJ1-6
CDR3: CAWSNLVPYEQYF; V: TRBV30; D: .; J: TRBJ2-7
CDR3: CASSFGQQETQYF; V: TRBV7-2; D: .; J: TRBJ2-5
CDR3: CASSPGSGGNQPQHF; V: TRBV27; D: .; J: TRBJ1-5
CDR3: CASGLGYGEQFF; V: TRBV7-2; D: .; J: TRBJ2-1
CDR3: CSARSSGTLFDEQYF; V: TRBV20-1; D: .; J: TRBJ2-7
CDR3: CASSPRQGGLNYGYTF; V: TRBV5-1; D: TRBD1; J: TRBJ1-2
CDR3: CASRSNRNQPQHF; V: TRBV27; D: .; J: TRBJ1-5
CDR3: CASSLKGLAGKYNEQFF; V: TRBV7-3; D: TRBD2; J: TRBJ2-1
CDR3: CSAEPRDRGFGEQYF; V: TRBV20-1; D: TRBD1; J: TRBJ2-7
CDR3: CASSQEEGASGSSYNEQFF; V: TRBV3-1; D: TRBD2; J: TRBJ2-1
CDR3: CATSKGAADTTYEQYF; V: TRBV15; D: .; J: TRBJ2-7